This T cell receptor beta chain was retrieved from a study of cytomegalovirus exposure and HLA in healthy donors. The CDR3 is made up of 16 amino acids. Germline CDR1 is LNHDA and CDR2 is SQIVND (reference sequence). With 5 bases clipped from V and 2 bases from J, the junction kept 6 bases outside the gene matches. Study-level results: Reports state that TCR beta sequences accurately predicted most subjects' HLA-A and HLA-B alleles. Per a prior analysis, the majority of TCR beta V segments were productive roughly 87% or roughly 30% of the time. The listing of 150 to 200 TCR beta chains classed them as cytomegalovirus-associated.

The PCR ran on 60 Vbeta and 13 Jbeta primers. Sequencing was performed with immunoSEQ multiplex PCR; in TCRdb, only in-frame clones are kept and a portion is missing. The sample records some 170,000 clones, 80% to 85% being singletons. On this clone itself: The antigen remains undetermined.

Sample: PBMCs. This receptor was taken from a woman between 25 and 40 years old in good health and CMV-seronegative. This chain links TRBV19 with TRBJ2-1; TRBD1 aligns across 10 bases. The CDR3 spells CASSAAGTGAYNEQFF. In DNA form, the CDR3 reads TGTGCCAGTAGTGCAGCCGGGACAGGGGCCTACAATGAGCAGTTCTTC.